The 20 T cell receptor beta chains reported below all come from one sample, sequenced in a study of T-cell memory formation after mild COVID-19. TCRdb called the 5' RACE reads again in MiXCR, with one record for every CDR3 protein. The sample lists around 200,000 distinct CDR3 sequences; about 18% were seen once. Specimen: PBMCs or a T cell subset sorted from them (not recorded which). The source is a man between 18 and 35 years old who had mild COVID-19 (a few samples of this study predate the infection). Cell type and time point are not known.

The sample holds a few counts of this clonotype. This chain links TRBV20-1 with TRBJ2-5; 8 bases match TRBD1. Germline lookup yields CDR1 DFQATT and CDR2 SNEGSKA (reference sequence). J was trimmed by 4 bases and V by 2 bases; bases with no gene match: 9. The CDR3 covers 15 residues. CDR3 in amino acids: CSARRTGMRLETQYF. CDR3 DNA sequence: TGCAGTGCTAGACGGACAGGGATGAGGCTAGAGACCCAGTACTTC.

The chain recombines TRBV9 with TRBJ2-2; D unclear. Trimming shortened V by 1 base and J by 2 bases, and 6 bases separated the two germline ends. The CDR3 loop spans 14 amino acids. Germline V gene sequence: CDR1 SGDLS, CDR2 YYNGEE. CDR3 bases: TGTGCCAGCAGCGTATCTCTAAACACCGGGGAGCTGTTTTTT. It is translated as CASSVSLNTGELFF. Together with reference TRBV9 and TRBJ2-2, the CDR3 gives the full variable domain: DSGVTQTPKHLITATGQRVTLRCSPRSGDLSVYWYQQSLDQGLQFLIQYYNGEERAKGNILERFSAQQFPDLHSELNLSSLELGDSALYFCASSVSLNTGELFFGEGSRLTVL.

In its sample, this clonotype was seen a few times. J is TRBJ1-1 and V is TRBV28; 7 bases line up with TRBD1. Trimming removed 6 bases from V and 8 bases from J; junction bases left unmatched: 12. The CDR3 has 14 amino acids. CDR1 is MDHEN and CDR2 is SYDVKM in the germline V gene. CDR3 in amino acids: CASSVDRVDWEAFF. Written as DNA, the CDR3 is TGTGCCAGCAGCGTTGACAGGGTCGATTGGGAAGCTTTCTTT. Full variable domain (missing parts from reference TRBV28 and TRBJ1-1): DVKVTQSSRYLVKRTGEKVFLECVQDMDHENMFWYRQDPGLGLRLIYFSYDVKMKEKGDIPEGYSVSREKKERFSLILESASTNQTSMYLCASSVDRVDWEAFFGQGTRLTVV.

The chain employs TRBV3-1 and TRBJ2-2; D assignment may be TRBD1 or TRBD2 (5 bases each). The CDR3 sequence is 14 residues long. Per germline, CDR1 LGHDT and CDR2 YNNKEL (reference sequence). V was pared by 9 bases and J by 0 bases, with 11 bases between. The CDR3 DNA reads TGTGCCAGTCGAGAGGGGCCGAACACCGGGGAGCTGTTTTTT. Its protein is CASREGPNTGELFF.

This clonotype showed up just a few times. The CDR3 DNA sequence: TGCGCCAGCAAAAAGGAAGGCGATGAGCAGTTCTTC. Its protein product is CASKKEGDEQFF. The J gene is TRBJ2-1, the V gene TRBV5-1; D not certain. This CDR3 comprises 12 residues. CDR1 is SGHRS, CDR2 YFSETQ, per germline. V lost 6 bases and J 8 bases, leaving 12 bases between the germline ends.

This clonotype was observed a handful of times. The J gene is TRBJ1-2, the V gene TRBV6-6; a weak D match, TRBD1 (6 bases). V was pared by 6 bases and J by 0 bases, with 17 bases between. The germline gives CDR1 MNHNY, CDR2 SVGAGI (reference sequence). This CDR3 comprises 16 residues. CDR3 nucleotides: TGTGCCAGCAGCTCTACCTCCAGACAGGCTAACTATGGCTACACCTTC. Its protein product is CASSSTSRQANYGYTF.

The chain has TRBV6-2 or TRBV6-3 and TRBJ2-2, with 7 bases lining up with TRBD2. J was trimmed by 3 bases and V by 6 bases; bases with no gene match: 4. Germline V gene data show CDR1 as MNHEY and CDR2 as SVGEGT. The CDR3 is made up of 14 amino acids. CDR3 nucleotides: TGTGCCAGCAGCACGACTAGCCACACCGGGGAGCTGTTTTTT. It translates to CASSTTSHTGELFF.

The CDR3 loop reads CASGTSGVQETQYF. The CDR3, as DNA: TGTGCCAGTGGGACTAGCGGGGTCCAAGAGACCCAGTACTTC. The genes are TRBV12-3 or TRBV12-4 and TRBJ2-5; 13 nucleotides agree with TRBD2. The CDR3 extends over 14 amino acids. Trimming at V came to 9 bases and at J to 1 base, leaving 2 bases not matched to a gene.

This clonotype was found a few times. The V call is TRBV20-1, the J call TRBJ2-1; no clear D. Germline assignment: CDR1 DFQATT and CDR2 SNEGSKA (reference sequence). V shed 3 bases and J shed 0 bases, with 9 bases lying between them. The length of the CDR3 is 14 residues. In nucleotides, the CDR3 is TGCAGTGCTAGCTGGGTCAGCTCCTACAATGAGCAGTTCTTC. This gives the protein CSASWVSSYNEQFF.

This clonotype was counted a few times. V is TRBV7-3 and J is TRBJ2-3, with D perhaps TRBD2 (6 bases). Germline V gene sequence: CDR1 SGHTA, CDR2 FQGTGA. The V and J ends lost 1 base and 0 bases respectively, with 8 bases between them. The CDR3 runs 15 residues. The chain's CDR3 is CASSLIGGSTDTQYF. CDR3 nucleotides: TGTGCCAGCAGCTTAATCGGGGGAAGCACAGATACGCAGTATTTT.

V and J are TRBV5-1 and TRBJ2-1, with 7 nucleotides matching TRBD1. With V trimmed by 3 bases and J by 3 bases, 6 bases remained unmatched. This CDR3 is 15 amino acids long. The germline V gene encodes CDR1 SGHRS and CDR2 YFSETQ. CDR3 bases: TGCGCCAGCAGCTCTGGACAGGCGTTCTACAATGAGCAGTTCTTC. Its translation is CASSSGQAFYNEQFF.

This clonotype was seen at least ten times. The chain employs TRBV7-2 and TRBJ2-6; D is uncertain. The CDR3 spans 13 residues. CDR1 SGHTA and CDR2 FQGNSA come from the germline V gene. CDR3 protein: CGARFAGANVLTF. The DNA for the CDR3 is TGTGGGGCGAGATTCGCTGGGGCCAACGTCCTGACTTTC.

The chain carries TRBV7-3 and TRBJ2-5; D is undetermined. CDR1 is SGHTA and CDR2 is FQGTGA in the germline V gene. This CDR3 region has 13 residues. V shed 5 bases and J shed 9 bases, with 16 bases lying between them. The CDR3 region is CASSRMSGSAQYF. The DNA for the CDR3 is TGTGCCAGCAGCCGGATGTCGGGTTCGGCCCAGTACTTC.

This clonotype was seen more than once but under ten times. The CDR3 sequence: CASSGDYRAEQYF. CDR3 sequence (DNA): TGTGCCAGCAGTGGAGATTACAGGGCCGAGCAGTACTTC. The rearrangement links TRBV25-1 to TRBJ2-7; possible D gene TRBD1, 6 bases. CDR1 and CDR2 (germline): MGHDK, SYGVNS. The length of the CDR3 is 13 residues. V lost 4 bases and J lost 6, with 13 bases in between.

CDR3 in amino acids: CSARVQGTGNQPQHF. CDR3 nucleotides: TGCAGTGCTAGAGTTCAGGGAACGGGCAATCAGCCCCAGCATTTT. The chain combines TRBV20-1 with TRBJ1-5; possible D gene TRBD1, 5 bases. V was shortened by 1 base and J by 2 bases, with 12 bases between the two germline ends. The CDR3 covers 15 residues. Germline V gene sequence: CDR1 DFQATT, CDR2 SNEGSKA (reference sequence).

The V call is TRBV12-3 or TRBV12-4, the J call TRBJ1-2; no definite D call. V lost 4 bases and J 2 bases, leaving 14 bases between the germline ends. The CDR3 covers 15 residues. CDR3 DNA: TGTGCCAGCAGTTCTAGACCGGGCAGGAACTATGGCTACACCTTC. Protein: CASSSRPGRNYGYTF.

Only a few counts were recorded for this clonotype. CDR3 in DNA: TGTGCCATCAGTGCCGGCCAGGGCGGTGAAAAACTGTTTTTT. This sequence encodes CAISAGQGGEKLFF. The chain links TRBV10-3 to TRBJ1-4, with a tentative D call TRBD1 (5 bases). Germline-derived CDR1 and CDR2 are ENHRY and SYGVKD. CDR3 size: 14 residues. The V gene lost 4 bases and the J gene lost 7 bases, with 13 bases spanning the gap.

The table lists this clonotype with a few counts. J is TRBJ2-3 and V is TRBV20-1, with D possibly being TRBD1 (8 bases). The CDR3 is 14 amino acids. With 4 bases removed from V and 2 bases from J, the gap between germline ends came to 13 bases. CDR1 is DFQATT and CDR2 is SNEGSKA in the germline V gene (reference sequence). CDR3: CSATQGGNTDTQYF. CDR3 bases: TGCAGTGCTACACAGGGGGGGAACACAGATACGCAGTATTTT.

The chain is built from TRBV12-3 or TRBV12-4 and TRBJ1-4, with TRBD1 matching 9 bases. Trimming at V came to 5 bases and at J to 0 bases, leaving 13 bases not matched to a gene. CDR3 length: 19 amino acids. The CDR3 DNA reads TGTGCCAGCAGTCCCACAGGGGGCTTCGGGGAGGCAACTAATGAAAAACTGTTTTTT. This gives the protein CASSPTGGFGEATNEKLFF.

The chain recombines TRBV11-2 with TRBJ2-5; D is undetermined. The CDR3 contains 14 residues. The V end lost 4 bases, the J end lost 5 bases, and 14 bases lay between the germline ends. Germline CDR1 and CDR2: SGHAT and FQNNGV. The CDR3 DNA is TGTGCCAGCAGCTCCGGACCTATCGGGGAGACCCAGTACTTC. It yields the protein CASSSGPIGETQYF.